Presented here are 3 T cell receptor beta chains from one specimen sequenced in a study of identical twins. Each CDR3 protein gets one entry after TCRdb re-called the 5' RACE reads with MiXCR. This sample carries about 690,000 distinct CDR3 sequences, 5.5% to 6.5% of them seen once, and the ten largest clones take about 2%. Specimen: naive T cells sorted from blood. These receptors all come from a man between 18 and 35 years old in good health.

This clonotype turned up a few times. This chain connects TRBV5-6 to TRBJ2-7; possible D gene TRBD2, 6 bases. CDR3 length equals 14 residues. Germline CDR1 and CDR2: SGHDT and YYEEEE. Trimming stripped 3 bases from V and 2 bases from J, with 12 bases between. The CDR3 protein is CASSSLASPYEQYV. The CDR3 DNA reads TGTGCCAGCAGCTCGCTAGCGTCTCCCTACGAGCAGTACGTC.

This sequence joins TRBV7-3 and TRBJ2-3; either TRBD1 or TRBD2 may fit D (5 bases each). V lost 5 bases to trimming and J lost 2 bases, with 14 bases between them. The CDR3 runs 15 residues. Per germline, CDR1 SGHTA and CDR2 FQGTGA. CDR3 bases: TGTGCCAGCAGCCCGGGACCACCTCTCACAGATACGCAGTATTTT. Translated, it gives CASSPGPPLTDTQYF.

This chain links TRBV2 with TRBJ2-2; D is possibly TRBD1 (5 bases). The CDR3 runs to 15 residues. Per the germline V gene, CDR1 is SNHLY and CDR2 is FYNNEI. Between the trimmed V and J ends, which lost 7 bases and 2 bases, there was a span of 14 bases. Written as DNA, the CDR3 is TGTGCCAGCATGGGTTGGGGCGGAAACACCGGGGAGCTGTTTTTT. Translating it yields CASMGWGGNTGELFF.